This entry lists 27 T cell receptor delta chains sequenced from one sample in a study of gamma-delta chains in newborns, infants, children (dated by TCRdb to between 2019 and 2020). Instrument used: Illumina MiSeq. TCRdb called clones afresh from the public reads with CATT; identical DNA rows were later merged. Within this sample are roughly 3,400 delta-chain clones, with under 1.5% of them counted one time only. The ten largest clones capture roughly 23% of the sample. Sequenced: blood. These receptors all stem from a child who was a newborn, infant or young child, either healthy, febrile or measles-vaccinated (not recorded which).

This clone is deemed medium-sized (0.01 to 0.1%). A much larger clone is a single base away; this may be a read error. V and J are TRAV29/DV5 and TRDJ3, with D possibly TRDD3 on 6 matching bases. Per germline, CDR1 NSMFDY and CDR2 ISSIKDK. The CDR3 runs 16 residues. CDR3 amino acids: CAASWGCSWDTRQIFF. The DNA of the CDR3 is TGTGCAGCAAGCTGGGGATGCTCCTGGGACACCCGACAGATATTTTTC.

A note on this clone: TCRdb's entry gives the protein of a much larger clone, which mismatches this DNA's translation at residue 4, likely from a read error; the protein reported here is translated from the DNA. The CDR3 region is CACGWGTTWDTRQMFF. In DNA form, the CDR3 reads TGTGCCTGTGGCTGGGGGACAACCTGGGACACCCGACAGATGTTTTTC. The gene calls are TRDV2 and TRDJ3; 8 nucleotides match TRDD3. Germline lookup yields CDR1 GEAIGNYY and CDR2 EKD. The CDR3 has 16 amino acids. Unmatched junction bases numbered 4, after V lost 5 bases and J lost 2 bases.

This clone was seen only a few times. TCRdb's protein, taken from a much larger clone, differs from this DNA's translation at residue 11, likely owing to a read error; the protein displayed comes from the DNA. The rearrangement uses TRDV2 and TRDJ3, with 11 bases lining up with TRDD3. The germline V gene has CDR1 GEAIGNYY and CDR2 EKD. The CDR3 contains 17 residues. The CDR3 DNA reads TGTGCCTGTGACAGATGGGGGATACGCTGGGGCACCCGACAGATGTTTTTC. This translates into CACDRWGIRWGTRQMFF.

Only a few counts were recorded for this clone. CDR3 nucleotides: TGTGCCTGTGAACAACTGGGGGCTAGCTCCTGGGACACCCGACAGATGTTTTTC. Translated, it gives CACEQLGASSWDTRQMFF. This chain links TRDV2 with TRDJ3; 8 nucleotides agree with TRDD3. J gave up 0 bases and V 4 bases, and 7 bases lay outside the gene matches. CDR3 size: 18 residues. Per germline, CDR1 GEAIGNYY and CDR2 EKD.

Only a few counts were recorded for this clone. A far bigger clonotype differs at one base, so this is likely a read error. The identical CDR3 is also encoded by other nucleotide sequences in the sample. The chain combines TRDV2 with TRDJ2, with no clear D. V dropped 0 bases and J dropped 4 bases, with 17 bases sitting between them. Germline V gene sequence: CDR1 GEAIGNYY, CDR2 EKD. The CDR3 contains 17 residues. The CDR3 region has the DNA TGTGCCTGTGACACCGATCCTCCCGCTAGAGGGACAGCACAACTCTTCTTT. This codes for CACDTDPPARGTAQLFF.

For this clone: TCRdb records a much larger clone's protein for this DNA, with a difference at residue 6 that likely arises from a read error; the protein given is the translation of the DNA. The rearrangement joins TRDV2 to TRDJ3; D not certain. Per the germline V gene, CDR1 is GEAIGNYY and CDR2 is EKD. V was cut by 3 bases and J by 0 bases, with 14 bases left in between. The CDR3 loop spans 18 amino acids. CDR3 region: CACDSCGPRSWDTRQMFF. CDR3 nucleotide sequence: TGTGCCTGTGACTCCTGTGGGCCCCGCTCCTGGGACACCCGACAGATGTTTTTC.

With regard to this clone: The protein held in TCRdb is that of a much larger clone and does not match this DNA's translation at residue 7, likely because of a read error; the protein shown is translated from the DNA. J is TRDJ3 and V is TRDV2; weak D call: TRDD3 (5 bases). The length of the CDR3 is 17 residues. Deletions cut 2 bases from V and 1 base from J, with 11 bases between. Per the germline V gene, CDR1 is GEAIGNYY and CDR2 is EKD. DNA of the CDR3: TGTGCCTGTGACAGGGGGCTACGGTCCTGGGACACCCGACAGATGTTTTTC. Amino acid sequence: CACDRGLRSWDTRQMFF.

This clone has just a few counts. Translating this DNA gives a protein that differs at residue 3 from the TCRdb one, which belongs to a much larger clone; a read error is likely, and the protein shown is this translation. The chain recombines TRDV3 with TRDJ2; TRDD3 matches at 8 bases. This CDR3 contains 13 residues. The germline CDR1 and CDR2 sequences are TVYSNPD and GDNSRS (reference sequence). The V gene end was trimmed by 5 bases and the J gene end by 1 base; junction bases not matched to a gene: 3. CDR3 region: CALLGDLTAQLFF. The CDR3 DNA is TGTGCCCTTCTGGGGGATTTGACAGCACAACTCTTCTTT.

This clone was observed a few times. The rearrangement links TRDV2 to TRDJ2, with 7 bases aligning to TRDD3. Germline CDR1 reads GEAIGNYY; CDR2 reads EKD. The CDR3 loop spans 20 amino acids. The ends lost 3 bases at V and 13 bases at J; junction bases unmatched: 31. CDR3 coding DNA: TGTGCCTGTGACCCTATTCGTACTGGGGTATCACGCGCTTTGACAGCCCCACTCTTCTTT. Protein: CACDPIRTGVSRALTAPLFF.

The table lists this clone with many counts. One base away lies a much larger clone, so this may be a sequencing read error. The chain recombines TRDV2 with TRDJ3; 10 nucleotides agree with TRDD3. Germline V gene sequence: CDR1 GEAIGNYY, CDR2 EKD. This CDR3 region has 20 residues. CDR3 nucleotide sequence: TGTGCCTGTGACCCCTTACTGGGGGATGAAGGTTCCTGGGACGCCCGACAGATGTTTTTC. Its translation is CACDPLLGDEGSWDARQMFF.

In regard to this clone: TCRdb records a much larger clone's protein for this DNA, with a difference at residue 12 that likely arises from a read error; the protein given is the translation of the DNA. This CDR3 reads CACDSSWDTRQTFF. The CDR3 region has the DNA TGTGCCTGTGACAGCTCCTGGGACACCCGACAGACGTTTTTC. This sequence joins TRDV2 and TRDJ3; D is perhaps TRDD3 (5 bases). Germline assignment: CDR1 GEAIGNYY and CDR2 EKD. The CDR3 is made up of 14 amino acids.

To note about this clone: The likely explanation is a read error, given a far larger clone one base away. Other DNA sequences in the same sample also yield this CDR3. This chain links TRDV2 with TRDJ2, with 12 bases aligning to TRDD3. The germline V gene has CDR1 GEAIGNYY and CDR2 EKD. This CDR3 is built from 16 residues. The V segment lost 1 base and the J segment 3 bases; nucleotides outside the gene matches: 2. The CDR3 DNA reads as TGTGCCTGTGACACACTGGGGGATACTCTGACAGCACAACTCTTCTTT. This sequence encodes CACDTLGDTLTAQLFF.

By share of the sample, this clone is medium-sized. This may come from a read error, since a much larger clone is one base off. This chain connects TRDV2 to TRDJ2; 11 bases agree with TRDD3. This CDR3 is built from 17 residues. Germline V gene lookup returns CDR1 GEAIGNYY and CDR2 EKD. The CDR3 reads CACDTVGGYALIAQLFF. The CDR3 region has the DNA TGTGCCTGTGACACCGTTGGGGGATACGCTTTGATAGCACAACTCTTCTTT.

There are a few counts of this clone. This likely stems from a read error, as it lies one base from a far larger clone. This CDR3 is also generated by other DNA sequences in the sample. The chain links TRDV2 to TRDJ2; 12 nucleotides match TRDD3. Germline CDR1 reads GEAIGNYY; CDR2 reads EKD. The CDR3 has 16 residues. Trimming cost V 3 bases and J 2 bases; bases outside gene matches: 3. In DNA, the CDR3 is TGTGCCTGTGACGTACTGGGGGATACCTTGACAGCACAACTCTTCTTT. Its protein product is CACDVLGDTLTAQLFF.

Notes on this clone: This clone may be a read error of a much larger clone one base away. The chain joins TRDV2 to TRDJ3; 11 nucleotides align to TRDD3. The length of the CDR3 is 19 residues. Germline V gene sequence: CDR1 GEAIGNYY, CDR2 EKD. With V trimmed by 3 bases and J by 0 bases, 6 bases remained unmatched. The CDR3: CACDWGIRRISWDTRQMFF. The CDR3 DNA reads TGTGCCTGTGACTGGGGGATACGCAGGATCTCCTGGGACACCCGACAGATGTTTTTC.

This clone was counted a few times. Additional DNA sequences in this sample encode the identical CDR3. The chain carries TRDV1 and TRDJ3; TRDD3 agrees at 7 bases. The germline gives CDR1 TSWWSYY, CDR2 QGS. With V trimmed by 0 bases and J by 1 base, 9 bases remained unmatched. This CDR3 spans 20 amino acids. The CDR3 bases are TGTGCTCTTGGGGAACTAGGGGATAATAAATTGTCCTGGGACACCCGACAGATGTTTTTC. Its protein product is CALGELGDNKLSWDTRQMFF.

Remarks on this clone: A read error may be the cause here, since a much bigger clone is one base away. Other DNA sequences within the sample encode an identical CDR3. The gene calls are TRDV2 and TRDJ3, with D unclear. The length of the CDR3 is 17 residues. Germline V gene lookup returns CDR1 GEAIGNYY and CDR2 EKD. V lost 2 bases and J lost 3, with 13 bases in between. The CDR3 sequence is CACDNVGVRWDTRQMFF. CDR3 DNA: TGTGCCTGTGACAATGTAGGGGTGCGCTGGGACACCCGACAGATGTTTTTC.

This clone came up a few times. A far larger clone is off by one base, so a read error is likely. The identical CDR3 is also encoded by other nucleotide sequences in the sample. The rearrangement joins TRDV2 to TRDJ3; the match to TRDD3 covers 10 bases. The CDR3 totals 18 residues. The V gene end was trimmed by 4 bases and the J gene end by 0 bases; junction bases not matched to a gene: 5. The germline CDR1 and CDR2 sequences are GEAIGNYY and EKD. As DNA, the CDR3 is TGTGCCTGTGATACCGGGGGATACGCCTCCTGGGACACCCGACAGATGTTTTTC. It translates to CACDTGGYASWDTRQMFF.

Concerning this clone: The TCRdb record carries a much larger clone's protein, which differs from this DNA's translation at residue 6; a read error is the likely cause, and the protein listed here is the DNA translation. The rearrangement uses TRDV3 and TRDJ2; a weak D match, TRDD3 (5 bases). The germline gives CDR1 TVYSNPD, CDR2 GDNSRS (reference sequence). The CDR3 is made up of 16 amino acids. V was shortened by 1 base and J by 0 bases, with 15 bases between the two germline ends. The DNA for the CDR3 is TGTGCCTTTAAAGGACCGGTGGATACTTTGACAGCACAACTCTTCTTT. Residues: CAFKGPVDTLTAQLFF.

This clone appeared a few times. TCRdb assigns this DNA the protein of a much larger clone, which departs from its translation at residue 7; this likely reflects a read error, and the protein shown comes from translating the DNA. For the CDR3, the DNA is TGTGCCTGTGACACCGGGCAAAACTGGGGGCCCTCCTGGGACACCCGACAGATGTTTTTC. It encodes CACDTGQNWGPSWDTRQMFF. J is TRDJ3 and V is TRDV2, with 8 bases aligning to TRDD3. CDR1 and CDR2 from the germline V gene are GEAIGNYY and EKD. J gave up 0 bases and V 0 bases, and 9 bases lay outside the gene matches. CDR3 length: 20 residues.

This clone is categorized as large. This specimen includes other DNA sequences encoding the same CDR3. The rearrangement links TRDV2 to TRDJ3; 8 bases fit TRDD3. V shed 0 bases, J shed 2 bases, and the junction held 5 bases outside the gene matches. CDR1 and CDR2 from the germline V gene are GEAIGNYY and EKD. This CDR3 has 18 residues. The DNA for the CDR3 is TGTGCCTGTGACACCGTACTGGGGGGTCCCTGGGACACCCGACAGATGTTTTTC. The encoded protein is CACDTVLGGPWDTRQMFF.

With respect to this clone: A read error likely explains why the TCRdb protein, taken from a much larger clone, differs from this DNA's translation at residue 16; the protein shown is translated from the DNA. The J gene is TRDJ3, the V gene TRDV2, with 13 nucleotides matching TRDD3. The CDR3 length is 18 residues. The V gene's germline CDR1 is GEAIGNYY and CDR2 EKD. CDR3 sequence (DNA): TGTGCCTGTGACTACTGGGGGATACGCTCCTGGGACACCCGACAGACGTTTTTC. Its translation is CACDYWGIRSWDTRQTFF.

This clone is labeled large (0.1 to 1%). At the DNA level, this CDR3 is encoded by other sequences in the same sample as well. V is TRDV3 and J is TRDJ2; no clear D gene. Looked up from germline, CDR1 is TVYSNPD and CDR2 is GDNSRS (reference sequence). This CDR3 has 11 amino acids. The V and J ends lost 4 bases and 7 bases respectively, with 10 bases between them. This chain's CDR3 is CACSDGAQLFF. DNA for the CDR3: TGTGCCTGTTCTGATGGAGCACAACTCTTCTTT.

Details on this clone: TCRdb's listed protein matches a much larger clone and diverges from this DNA's translation at residue 12, likely through a read error; the protein shown comes from the DNA. The V call is TRDV2, the J call TRDJ3; 7 bases line up with TRDD3. Germline values: CDR1 GEAIGNYY, CDR2 EKD. The CDR3 consists of 17 residues. The CDR3 loop reads CACDVLGSSWDARQMFF. CDR3 DNA: TGTGCCTGTGACGTACTGGGGAGCTCCTGGGACGCCCGACAGATGTTTTTC.

Regarding this clone: One base separates it from a far larger clone, so it is likely a read error. Different DNA sequences within this sample yield the same CDR3. The chain uses TRDV2 and TRDJ3; the match to TRDD3 covers 7 bases. The CDR3 runs 16 residues. CDR1 GEAIGNYY and CDR2 EKD come from the germline V gene. Here the CDR3 DNA reads TGTGCCTGTGACTGGGGGAGCTCCTGGGACACGCGACAGATGTTTTTC. Its translation: CACDWGSSWDTRQMFF.

On this clone: It is likely a read error: a sequence one base away is far more abundant. The identical CDR3 is also encoded by other nucleotide sequences in the sample. V is TRDV2 and J is TRDJ3; a possible D gene is TRDD3 (6 bases). Trimming removed 0 bases from V and 2 bases from J, with 13 bases in between. The CDR3 length is 18 residues. Germline CDR1 and CDR2: GEAIGNYY and EKD. The CDR3 sequence is CACDTVLGGPWDTRQMFF. The CDR3 DNA reads as TGTGCCTGTGACACCGTACTGGGAGGTCCCTGGGACACCCGACAGATGTTTTTC.

In the case of this clone: One end of the junction fails to match germline, which may point to a read error. The chain employs TRDV2 and TRDJ2, with 10 bases lining up with TRDD3. Germline-derived CDR1 and CDR2 are GEAIGNYY and EKD. This CDR3 contains 14 residues. CDR3 loop: CACDTGGYLRAQHF. CDR3 in DNA: TGTGCCTGTGACACTGGGGGATACTTGAGAGCACAACACTTC.